One sample yielded the 12 T cell receptor beta chains listed below, sequenced in a study of blood T cell repertoires in COVID-19. Here immunoSEQ multiplex PCR was the method, and the copy in TCRdb shows in-frame clones only, minus some. Of a few hundred thousand clones in the sample, more than 75% are singletons; the top ten hold 0.95% to 1%. The sequencing sample was made of peripheral blood. The source of these receptors is a woman aged 40-49 years who had recovered from COVID-19.

The chain joins TRBV2 to TRBJ2-1; TRBD2 might be the D (6 bases). The length of the CDR3 is 14 residues. Germline V gene lookup returns CDR1 SNHLY and CDR2 FYNNEI. Between the trimmed V and J ends, which lost 6 bases and 9 bases, there was a span of 18 bases. CDR3 nucleotides: TGTGCCAGCAGGACGGGACCCAACGGGGGTGAGCAGTTCTTC. It yields the protein CASRTGPNGGEQFF.

The chain carries TRBV6-2 or TRBV6-3 and TRBJ2-3, with TRBD2 matching over 8 bases. CDR3 length equals 19 residues. The germline gives CDR1 MNHEY, CDR2 SVGEGT. V lost 4 bases, J lost 2 bases, and 17 bases stayed unmatched. CDR3 sequence (DNA): TGTGCCAGCAGTTCACTCGTACAAGGGCGCGGGAGGAACACAGATACGCAGTATTTT. Protein product: CASSSLVQGRGRNTDTQYF.

V gene TRBV7-8 combines with J gene TRBJ2-5; 7 nucleotides line up with TRBD1. The ends lost 7 bases at V and 1 base at J; junction bases unmatched: 6. CDR3 length: 14 amino acids. CDR1 is SGHVS and CDR2 is FQNEAQ in the germline V gene. CDR3: CASTAPGGQETQYF. The CDR3 region has the DNA TGTGCCAGCACCGCGCCAGGGGGCCAAGAGACCCAGTACTTC.

V is TRBV30 and J is TRBJ2-2; the D gene is possibly TRBD2 (6 bases). Trimming took 2 bases from V and 7 from J, leaving 8 bases between them. Germline CDR1 GTSNPN, CDR2 SVGIG (reference sequence). The CDR3 covers 12 residues. As DNA, the CDR3 is TGTGCCTGGAGTCTGGGGGGCGGGGAGCTGTTTTTT. Translated: CAWSLGGGELFF.

The chain has TRBV19 and TRBJ1-2; D is uncertain. Germline V gives CDR1 LNHDA, CDR2 SQIVND (reference sequence). Trimming shortened V by 7 bases and J by 1 base, and 10 bases separated the two germline ends. The CDR3 spans 13 residues. CDR3 nucleotide sequence: TGTGCCAGTACGAGGAGGGTTAACTATGGCTACACCTTC. This codes for CASTRRVNYGYTF.

The gene calls are TRBV28 and TRBJ2-1; 9 bases are shared with TRBD2. V lost 6 bases and J lost 15; bases outside the gene matches: 9. Germline values: CDR1 MDHEN, CDR2 SYDVKM. CDR3 size: 12 residues. The CDR3 spells CASSRPSGRRFF. DNA of the CDR3: TGTGCCAGCAGCCGACCCAGCGGGAGGCGGTTCTTC. The full variable domain, its missing parts supplied by reference TRBV28 and TRBJ2-1, is DVKVTQSSRYLVKRTGEKVFLECVQDMDHENMFWYRQDPGLGLRLIYFSYDVKMKEKGDIPEGYSVSREKKERFSLILESASTNQTSMYLCASSRPSGRRFFGPGTRLTVL.

The J gene is TRBJ1-1, the V gene TRBV6-2 or TRBV6-3; no clear D gene. Germline loops: CDR1 MNHEY, CDR2 SVGEGT. The length of the CDR3 is 15 residues. Trimming removed 2 bases from V and 1 base from J, with 11 bases in between. CDR3 amino acids: CASSYEWARNTEAFF. The CDR3 nucleotides are TGTGCCAGCAGTTACGAGTGGGCCCGGAACACTGAAGCTTTCTTT.

This chain connects TRBV27 to TRBJ2-3, with a possible D match to TRBD2 (7 bases). V was clipped by 8 bases and J by 8 bases, with 11 bases between them. The germline CDR1 and CDR2 sequences are MNHEY and SMNVEV (reference sequence). The length of the CDR3 is 11 residues. CDR3 loop: CASGRGGTQYF. CDR3 DNA sequence: TGTGCCAGCGGTAGGGGGGGTACGCAGTATTTT.

This clone has a single count. The chain carries TRBV19 and TRBJ1-3, with a possible D match to TRBD1 (5 bases). Deletions cut 6 bases from V and 3 bases from J, with 12 bases between. Per germline, CDR1 LNHDA and CDR2 SQIVND (reference sequence). This CDR3 region has 14 residues. The CDR3 spells CASRARGNGNTIYF. The CDR3 nucleotides read TGTGCCAGTAGAGCCCGGGGGAATGGAAACACCATATATTTT.

This rearrangement joins TRBV5-1 to TRBJ2-1; D possibly corresponds to TRBD1 (6 bases). CDR1 and CDR2 (germline): SGHRS, YFSETQ. Trimming stripped 4 bases from V and 6 bases from J, with 17 bases between. This CDR3 is built from 15 residues. The CDR3: CASSLGPPGVNEQFF. CDR3 bases: TGCGCCAGCAGCCTGGGACCCCCAGGGGTCAATGAGCAGTTCTTC.

This clone came up a few times. CDR3: CSASGTGYGYTF. The DNA of the CDR3 is TGCAGTGCTAGTGGGACAGGCTATGGCTACACCTTC. The J gene is TRBJ1-2, the V gene TRBV20-1; 8 bases are a match to TRBD1. The CDR3 extends over 12 amino acids. Germline CDR1 reads DFQATT; CDR2 reads SNEGSKA (reference sequence). The V segment lost 3 bases and the J segment 4 bases; nucleotides outside the gene matches: 1.

The chain has TRBV4-1 and TRBJ1-1; TRBD1 might be the D (5 bases). Germline CDR1 reads MGHRA; CDR2 reads YSYEKL. CDR3 length equals 17 residues. The ends were cut back, 0 bases at V and 10 bases at J, with 24 bases in the middle. The CDR3 is CASSQDPRRPVYQGAFF. CDR3 coding DNA: TGCGCCAGCAGCCAAGATCCTCGCAGGCCTGTTTACCAGGGAGCTTTCTTT.